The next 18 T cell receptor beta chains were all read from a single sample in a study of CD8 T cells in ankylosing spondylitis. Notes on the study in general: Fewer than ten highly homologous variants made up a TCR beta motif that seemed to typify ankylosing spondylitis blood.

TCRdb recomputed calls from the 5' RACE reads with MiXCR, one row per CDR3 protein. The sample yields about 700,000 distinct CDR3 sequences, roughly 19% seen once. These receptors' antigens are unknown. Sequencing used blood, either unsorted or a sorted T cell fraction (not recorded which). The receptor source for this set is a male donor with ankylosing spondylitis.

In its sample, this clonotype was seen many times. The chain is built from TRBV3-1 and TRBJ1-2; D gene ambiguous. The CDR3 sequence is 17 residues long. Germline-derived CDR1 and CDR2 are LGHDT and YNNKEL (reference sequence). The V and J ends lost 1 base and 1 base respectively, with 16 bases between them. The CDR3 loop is CASSQASKSRGNYGYTF. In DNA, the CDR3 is TGTGCCAGCAGCCAAGCATCGAAGAGCCGCGGTAACTATGGCTACACCTTC.

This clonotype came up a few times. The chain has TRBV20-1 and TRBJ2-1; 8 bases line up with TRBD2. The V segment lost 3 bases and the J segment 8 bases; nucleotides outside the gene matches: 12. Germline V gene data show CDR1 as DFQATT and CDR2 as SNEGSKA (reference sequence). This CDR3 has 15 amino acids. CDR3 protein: CSASLGGGNRDEQFF. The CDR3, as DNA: TGCAGTGCTAGTTTGGGCGGGGGGAATAGGGATGAGCAGTTCTTC.

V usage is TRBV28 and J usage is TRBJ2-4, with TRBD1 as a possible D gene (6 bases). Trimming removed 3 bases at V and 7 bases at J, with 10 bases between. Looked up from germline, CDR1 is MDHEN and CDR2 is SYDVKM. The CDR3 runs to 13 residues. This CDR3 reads CASSFSQGNIQYF. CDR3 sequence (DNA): TGTGCCAGCAGTTTTTCTCAGGGGAACATTCAGTACTTC.

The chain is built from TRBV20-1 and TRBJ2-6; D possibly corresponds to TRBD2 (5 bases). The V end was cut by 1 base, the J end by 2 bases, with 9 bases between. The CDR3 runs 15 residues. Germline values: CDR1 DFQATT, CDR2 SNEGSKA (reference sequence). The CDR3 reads CSARVLGTGANVLTF. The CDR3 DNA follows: TGCAGTGCTAGAGTACTCGGGACTGGGGCCAACGTCCTGACTTTC.

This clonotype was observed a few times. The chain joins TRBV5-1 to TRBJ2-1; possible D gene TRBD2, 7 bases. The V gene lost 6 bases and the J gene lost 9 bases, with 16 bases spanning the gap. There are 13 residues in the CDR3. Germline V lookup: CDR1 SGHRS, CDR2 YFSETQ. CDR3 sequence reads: CASMWEGVLEQFF. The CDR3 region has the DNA TGCGCCAGCATGTGGGAGGGGGTACTTGAGCAGTTCTTC.

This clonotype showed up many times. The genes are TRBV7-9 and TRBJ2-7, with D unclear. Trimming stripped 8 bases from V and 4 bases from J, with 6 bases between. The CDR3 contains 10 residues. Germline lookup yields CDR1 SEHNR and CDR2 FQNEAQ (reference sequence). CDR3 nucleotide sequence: TGTGCCAGCGGAAATTACGAGCAGTACTTC. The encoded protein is CASGNYEQYF.

The CDR3 DNA reads as TGTGCCAGCAGCTCGGGGGACAGTGACCCGGAGTATGGCTACACCTTC. Protein product: CASSSGDSDPEYGYTF. V gene TRBV3-1 combines with J gene TRBJ1-2, with 7 nucleotides matching TRBD1. V gave up 5 bases and J gave up 5 bases; unmatched junction bases: 14. Germline values: CDR1 LGHDT, CDR2 YNNKEL (reference sequence). The CDR3 spans 16 residues.

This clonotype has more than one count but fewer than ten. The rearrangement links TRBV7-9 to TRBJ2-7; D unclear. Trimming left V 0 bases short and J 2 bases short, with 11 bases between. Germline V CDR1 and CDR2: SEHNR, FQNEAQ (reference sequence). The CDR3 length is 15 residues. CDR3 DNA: TGTGCCAGCAGCTTAGCGTCCATAAAGGCCTACGAGCAGTACTTC. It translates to CASSLASIKAYEQYF.

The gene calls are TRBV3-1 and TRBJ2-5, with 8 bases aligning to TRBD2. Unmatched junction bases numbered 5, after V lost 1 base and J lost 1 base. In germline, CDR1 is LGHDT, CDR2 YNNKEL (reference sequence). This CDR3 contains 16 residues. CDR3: CASSQGTSRIQETQYF. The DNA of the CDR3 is TGTGCCAGCAGCCAAGGGACTAGCAGAATCCAAGAGACCCAGTACTTC.

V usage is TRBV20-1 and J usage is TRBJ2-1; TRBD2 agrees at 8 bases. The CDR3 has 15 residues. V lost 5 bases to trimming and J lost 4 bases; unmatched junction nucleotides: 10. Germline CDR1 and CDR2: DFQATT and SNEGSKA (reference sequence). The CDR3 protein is CSAGALASGYNEQFF. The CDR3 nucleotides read TGCAGTGCTGGGGCCCTGGCTAGCGGGTACAATGAGCAGTTCTTC.

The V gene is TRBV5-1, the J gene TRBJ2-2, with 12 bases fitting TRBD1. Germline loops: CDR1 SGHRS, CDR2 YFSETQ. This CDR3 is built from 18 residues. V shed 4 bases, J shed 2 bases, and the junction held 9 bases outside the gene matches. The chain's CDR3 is CASSPRSGTGGNTGELFF. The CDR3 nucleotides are TGCGCCAGCAGCCCACGTTCCGGGACAGGGGGCAACACCGGGGAGCTGTTTTTT. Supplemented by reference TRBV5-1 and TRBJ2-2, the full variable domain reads KAGVTQTPRYLIKTRGQQVTLSCSPISGHRSVSWYQQTPGQGLQFLFEYFSETQRNKGNFPGRFSGRQFSNSRSEMNVSTLELGDSALYLCASSPRSGTGGNTGELFFGEGSRLTVL.

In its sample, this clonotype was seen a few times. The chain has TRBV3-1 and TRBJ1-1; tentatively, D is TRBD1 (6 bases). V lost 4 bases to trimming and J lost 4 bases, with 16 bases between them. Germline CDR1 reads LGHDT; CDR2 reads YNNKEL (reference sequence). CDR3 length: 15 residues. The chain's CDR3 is CASSPLGGLGTEAFF. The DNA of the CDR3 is TGTGCCAGCAGCCCCCTCGGGGGGCTCGGCACTGAAGCTTTCTTT.

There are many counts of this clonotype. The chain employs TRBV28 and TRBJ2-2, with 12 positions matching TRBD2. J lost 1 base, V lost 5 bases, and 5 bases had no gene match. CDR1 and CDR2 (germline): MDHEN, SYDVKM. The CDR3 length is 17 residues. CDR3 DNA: TGTGCCAGCAGTCCCCCGGGACTAGCGGGGAACACCGGGGAGCTGTTTTTT. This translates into CASSPPGLAGNTGELFF.

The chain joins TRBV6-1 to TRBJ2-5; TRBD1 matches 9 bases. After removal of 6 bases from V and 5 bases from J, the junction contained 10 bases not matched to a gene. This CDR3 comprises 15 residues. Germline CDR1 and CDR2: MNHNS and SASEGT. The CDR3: CASRPGQGLRETQYF. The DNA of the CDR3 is TGTGCCAGCAGACCGGGACAGGGTTTGCGGGAGACCCAGTACTTC.

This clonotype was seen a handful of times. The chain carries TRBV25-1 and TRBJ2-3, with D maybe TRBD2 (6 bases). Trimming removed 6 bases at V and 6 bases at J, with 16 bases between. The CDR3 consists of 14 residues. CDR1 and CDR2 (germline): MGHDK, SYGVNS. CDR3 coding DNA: TGTGCCAGCAGACCGGGACTTCCGAGCGATACGCAGTATTTT. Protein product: CASRPGLPSDTQYF.

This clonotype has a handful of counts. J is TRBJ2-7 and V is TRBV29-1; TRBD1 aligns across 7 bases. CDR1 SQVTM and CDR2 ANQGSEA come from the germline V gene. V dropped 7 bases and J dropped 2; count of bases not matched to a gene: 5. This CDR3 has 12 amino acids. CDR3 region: CSAITGAYEQYF. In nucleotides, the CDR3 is TGCAGCGCCATAACAGGGGCCTACGAGCAGTACTTC.

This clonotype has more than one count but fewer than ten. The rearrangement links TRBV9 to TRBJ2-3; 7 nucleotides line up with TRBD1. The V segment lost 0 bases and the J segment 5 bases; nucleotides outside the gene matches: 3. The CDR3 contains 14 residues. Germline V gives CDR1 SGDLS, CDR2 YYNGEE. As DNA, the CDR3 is TGTGCCAGCAGCGTAGAAGGGGGCGTAGATACGCAGTATTTT. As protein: CASSVEGGVDTQYF.

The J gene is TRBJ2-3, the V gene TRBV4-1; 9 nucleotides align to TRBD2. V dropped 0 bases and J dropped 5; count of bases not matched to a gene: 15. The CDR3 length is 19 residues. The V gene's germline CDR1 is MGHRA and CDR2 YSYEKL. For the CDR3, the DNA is TGCGCCAGCAGCCAAGATGGAGTGGGACTAGCCGGTCGACAAGATACGCAGTATTTT. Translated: CASSQDGVGLAGRQDTQYF.